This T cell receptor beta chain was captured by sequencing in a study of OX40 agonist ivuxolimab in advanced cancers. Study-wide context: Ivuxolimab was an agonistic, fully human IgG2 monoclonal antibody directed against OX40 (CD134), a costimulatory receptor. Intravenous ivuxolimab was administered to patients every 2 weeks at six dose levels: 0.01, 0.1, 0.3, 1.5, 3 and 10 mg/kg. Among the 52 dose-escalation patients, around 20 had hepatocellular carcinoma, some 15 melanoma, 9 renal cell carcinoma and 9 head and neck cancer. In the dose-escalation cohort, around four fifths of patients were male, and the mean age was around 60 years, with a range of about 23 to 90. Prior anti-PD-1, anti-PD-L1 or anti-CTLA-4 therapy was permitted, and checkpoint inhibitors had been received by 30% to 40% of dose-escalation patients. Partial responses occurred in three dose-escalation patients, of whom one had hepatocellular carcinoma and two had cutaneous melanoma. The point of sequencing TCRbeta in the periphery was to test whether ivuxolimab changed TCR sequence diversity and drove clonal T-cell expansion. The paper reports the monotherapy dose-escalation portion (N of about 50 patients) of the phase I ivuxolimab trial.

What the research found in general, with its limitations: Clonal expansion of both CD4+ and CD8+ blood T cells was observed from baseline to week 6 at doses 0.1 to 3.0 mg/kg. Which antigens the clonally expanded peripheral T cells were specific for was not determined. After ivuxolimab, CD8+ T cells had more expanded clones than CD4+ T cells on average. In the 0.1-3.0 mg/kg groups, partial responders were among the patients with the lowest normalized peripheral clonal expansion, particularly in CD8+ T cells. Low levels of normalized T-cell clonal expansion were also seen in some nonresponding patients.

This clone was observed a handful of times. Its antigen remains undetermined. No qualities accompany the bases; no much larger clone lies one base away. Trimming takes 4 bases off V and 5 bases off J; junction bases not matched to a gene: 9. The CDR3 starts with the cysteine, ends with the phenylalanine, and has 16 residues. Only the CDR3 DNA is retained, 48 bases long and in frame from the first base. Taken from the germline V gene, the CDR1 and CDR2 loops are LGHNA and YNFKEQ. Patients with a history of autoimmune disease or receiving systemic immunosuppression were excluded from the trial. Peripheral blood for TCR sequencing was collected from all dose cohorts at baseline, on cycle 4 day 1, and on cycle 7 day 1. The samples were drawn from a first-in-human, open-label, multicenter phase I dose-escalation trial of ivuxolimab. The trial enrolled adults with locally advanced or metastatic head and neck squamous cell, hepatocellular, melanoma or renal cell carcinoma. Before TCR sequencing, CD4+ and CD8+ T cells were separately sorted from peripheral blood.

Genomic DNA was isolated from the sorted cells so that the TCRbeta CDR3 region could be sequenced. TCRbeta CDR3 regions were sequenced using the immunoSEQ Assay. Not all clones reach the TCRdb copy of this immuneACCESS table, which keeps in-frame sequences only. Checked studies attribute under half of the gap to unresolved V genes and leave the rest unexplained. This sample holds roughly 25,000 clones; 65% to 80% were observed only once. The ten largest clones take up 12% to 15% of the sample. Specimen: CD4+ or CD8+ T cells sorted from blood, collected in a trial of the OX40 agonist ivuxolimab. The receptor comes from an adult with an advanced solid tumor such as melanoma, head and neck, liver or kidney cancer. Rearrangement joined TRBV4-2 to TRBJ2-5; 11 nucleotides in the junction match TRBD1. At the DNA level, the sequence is TGTGCCAGCAGCCCCGGTGGACAGGGGGCCGGGGAGACCCAGTACTTC. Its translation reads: CASSPGGQGAGETQYF.